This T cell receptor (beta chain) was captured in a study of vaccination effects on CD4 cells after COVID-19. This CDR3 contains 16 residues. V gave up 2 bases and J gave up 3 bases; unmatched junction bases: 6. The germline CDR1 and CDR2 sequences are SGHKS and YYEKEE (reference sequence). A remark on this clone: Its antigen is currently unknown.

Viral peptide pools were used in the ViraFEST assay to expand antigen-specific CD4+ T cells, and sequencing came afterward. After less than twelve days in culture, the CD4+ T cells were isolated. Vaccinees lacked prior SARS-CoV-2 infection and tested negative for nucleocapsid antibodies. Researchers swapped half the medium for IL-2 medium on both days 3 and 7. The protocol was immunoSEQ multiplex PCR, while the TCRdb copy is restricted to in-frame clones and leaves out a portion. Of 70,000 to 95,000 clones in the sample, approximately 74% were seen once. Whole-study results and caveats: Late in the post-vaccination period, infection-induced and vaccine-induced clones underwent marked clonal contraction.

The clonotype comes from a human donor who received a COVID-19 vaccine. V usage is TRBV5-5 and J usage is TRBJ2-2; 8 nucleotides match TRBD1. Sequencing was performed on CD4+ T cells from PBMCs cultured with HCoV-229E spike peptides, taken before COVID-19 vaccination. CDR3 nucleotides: TGTGCCAGCAGCTTTACGACAGGGGTGGACACCGGGGAGCTGTTTTTT. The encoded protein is CASSFTTGVDTGELFF.